This TCR beta chain was retrieved from a study of T-cell memory formation after mild COVID-19. Study-level information: TCR clusters were mostly donor specific.

Study-wide results and caveats: A subset of responding clones appeared in pre-infection memory, suggesting cross-reactive memory joined. Contracting CD4+ clones sat mainly in CM and EM; CD8+ in EMRA. Clones that shrank (day 15 to 85) were balanced CD4/CD8, whereas later expanders leaned CD4+.

TCRdb ran MiXCR on the 5' RACE reads and lists one entry per CDR3 protein. The table shows a few hundred thousand distinct CDR3 sequences, with about 20% occurring only once. With regard to this clonotype: Its antigen is currently unknown.

This TCR was recovered from a man between 18 and 29 years old who had mild COVID-19 (a few samples of this study predate the infection). Cell type and time point are not known. Sequenced input: PBMCs or a T cell subset sorted from them (not recorded which).

Here the CDR3 DNA reads TGCGCCAGCAGCCGCCGCGGGGATGAGCAGTTCTTC. Translation gives CASSRRGDEQFF. The chain combines TRBV4-1 with TRBJ2-1; TRBD2 might be the D (6 bases). Germline V lookup: CDR1 MGHRA, CDR2 YSYEKL. Trimming removed 4 bases from V and 8 bases from J, with 9 bases in between. The CDR3 loop spans 12 amino acids.